Sequencing of this T cell receptor beta chain was carried out in a study of CD8 T cells in ankylosing spondylitis. Study-level results: A number of the motif variants had already been described in reactive arthritis synovial fluid and blood. As for the disease-linked clones, they showed a CD8+ phenotype and occurred at relatively low frequencies in peripheral blood. One TCR beta motif, made up of under ten highly homologous variants, appeared characteristic of ankylosing spondylitis blood.

A note on this clonotype: Its antigen is still unknown.

Making use of molecular barcodes, quantitative 5'-RACE generated TCR beta libraries. TCRdb itself ran the 5' RACE reads through MiXCR, one entry per CDR3 protein. The sample has approximately 150,000 distinct CDR3 sequences; under 35% are singletons. This receptor was taken from a male donor with ankylosing spondylitis. The sample was synovial fluid, either unsorted or a sorted T cell fraction (not recorded which).

CDR3 region: CASSQDRGVGGELFF. The CDR3, as DNA: TGCGCCAGCAGCCAAGACAGGGGGGTCGGCGGGGAGCTGTTTTTT. The chain combines TRBV4-3 with TRBJ2-2; TRBD1 is a possible D gene (7 bases). V lost 0 bases to trimming and J lost 7 bases, with 12 bases between them. The CDR3 extends over 15 amino acids. CDR1 LGHNA and CDR2 YSLEER come from the germline V gene.